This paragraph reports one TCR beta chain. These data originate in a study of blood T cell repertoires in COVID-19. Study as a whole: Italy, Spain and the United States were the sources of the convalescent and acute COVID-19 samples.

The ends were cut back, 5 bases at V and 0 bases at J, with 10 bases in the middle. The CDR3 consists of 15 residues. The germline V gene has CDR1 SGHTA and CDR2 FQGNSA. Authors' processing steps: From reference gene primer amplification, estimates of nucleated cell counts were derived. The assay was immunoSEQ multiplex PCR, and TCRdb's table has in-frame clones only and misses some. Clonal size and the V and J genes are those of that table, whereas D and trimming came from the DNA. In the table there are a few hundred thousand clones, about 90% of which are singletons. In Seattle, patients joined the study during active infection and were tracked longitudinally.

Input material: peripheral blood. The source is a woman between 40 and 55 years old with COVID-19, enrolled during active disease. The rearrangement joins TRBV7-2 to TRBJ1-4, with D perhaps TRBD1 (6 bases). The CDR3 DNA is TGTGCCAGCAGCGCGAGACAGGCAACTAATGAAAAACTGTTTTTT. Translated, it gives CASSARQATNEKLFF. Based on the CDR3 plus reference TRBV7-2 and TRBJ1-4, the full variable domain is GAGVSQSPSNKVTEKGKDVELRCDPISGHTALYWYRQSLGQGLEFLIYFQGNSAPDKSGLPSDRFSAERTGGSVSTLTIQRTQQEDSAVYLCASSARQATNEKLFFGSGTQLSVL.